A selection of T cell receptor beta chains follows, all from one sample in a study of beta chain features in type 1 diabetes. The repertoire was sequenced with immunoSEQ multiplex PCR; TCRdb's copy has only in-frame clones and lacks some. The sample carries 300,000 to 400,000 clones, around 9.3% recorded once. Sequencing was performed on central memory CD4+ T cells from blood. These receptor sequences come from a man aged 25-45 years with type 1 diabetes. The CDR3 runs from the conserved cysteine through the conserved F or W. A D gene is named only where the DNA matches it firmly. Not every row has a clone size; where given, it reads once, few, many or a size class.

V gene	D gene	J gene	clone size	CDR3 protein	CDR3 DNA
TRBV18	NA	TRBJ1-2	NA	CASSPGQDYYGYTF	TGTGCCAGCTCACCAGGGCAGGACTACTATGGCTACACCTTC
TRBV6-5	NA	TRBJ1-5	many	CASSVQHF	TGTGCCAGCAGCGTCCAGCATTTT
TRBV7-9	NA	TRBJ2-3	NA	CASSLAGKGADTQYF	TGTGCCAGCAGCTTAGCAGGCAAAGGCGCAGATACGCAGTATTTT
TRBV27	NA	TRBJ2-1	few	CASSTYEGYNEQFF	TGTGCCAGCAGTACTTACGAAGGATACAATGAGCAGTTCTTC
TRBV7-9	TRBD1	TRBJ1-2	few	CASSLGDRGNYGYTF	TGTGCCAGCAGCCTAGGGGACAGGGGAAACTATGGCTACACCTTC
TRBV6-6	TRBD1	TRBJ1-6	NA	CASIRGQGNSPLHF	TGTGCCAGCATAAGGGGACAGGGGAATTCACCCCTCCACTTT
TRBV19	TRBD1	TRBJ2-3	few	CASRPGQGDTDTQYF	TGTGCCAGCAGACCGGGACAGGGTGACACAGATACGCAGTATTTT
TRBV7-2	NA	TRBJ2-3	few	CASSYFTDTQYF	TGTGCCAGCAGCTACTTCACAGATACGCAGTATTTT
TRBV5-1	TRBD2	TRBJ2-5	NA	CASSLWTSGEQETQYF	TGCGCCAGCAGCCTGTGGACTAGCGGGGAACAAGAGACCCAGTACTTC
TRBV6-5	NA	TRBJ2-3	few	CASRRPSSTDTQYF	TGTGCCAGCAGGCGTCCCTCCAGCACAGATACGCAGTATTTT
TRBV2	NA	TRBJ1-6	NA	CASRQDNSPLHF	TGTGCCAGTAGACAAGATAATTCACCCCTCCACTTT
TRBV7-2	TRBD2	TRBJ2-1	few	CASSPLAGGNEQFF	TGTGCCAGCAGCCCCTTGGCGGGGGGAAATGAGCAGTTCTTC
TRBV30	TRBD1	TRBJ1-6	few	CAWRDDRVRINSPLHF	TGTGCCTGGAGAGACGACAGGGTCCGAATAAATTCACCCCTCCACTTT
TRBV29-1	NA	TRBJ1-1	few	CSVKEGGRSTEAFF	TGCAGCGTTAAAGAGGGGGGCAGGAGCACTGAAGCTTTCTTT
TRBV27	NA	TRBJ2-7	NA	CASRLIGPGVEQYF	TGTGCCAGCAGACTCATTGGGCCAGGGGTCGAGCAGTACTTC
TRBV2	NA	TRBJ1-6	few	CASTGEYSPLHF	TGTGCCAGCACGGGCGAGTATTCACCCCTCCACTTT
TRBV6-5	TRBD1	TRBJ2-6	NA	CASRTGSSGANVLTF	TGTGCCAGCAGGACAGGGAGCTCTGGGGCCAACGTCCTGACTTTC
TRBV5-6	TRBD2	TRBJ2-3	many	CASSFGLAGGTDTQYF	TGTGCCAGCAGCTTTGGACTAGCGGGGGGCACAGATACGCAGTATTTT
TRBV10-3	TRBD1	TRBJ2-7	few	CAIRGTGGEQYF	TGTGCCATCAGGGGAACAGGGGGCGAGCAGTACTTC
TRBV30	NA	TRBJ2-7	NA	CAWSVGEIGYEQYF	TGTGCCTGGAGTGTAGGAGAAATTGGCTACGAGCAGTACTTC
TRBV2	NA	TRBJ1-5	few	CASSEALNRFGNQPQHF	TGTGCCAGCAGTGAAGCGCTGAATAGGTTCGGCAATCAGCCCCAGCATTTT
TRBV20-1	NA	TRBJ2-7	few	CSARNYEQYF	TGCAGTGCTCGTAACTACGAGCAGTACTTC
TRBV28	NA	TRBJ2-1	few	CASRTSVWSSRSYNEQFF	TGTGCCAGCAGAACCAGCGTGTGGTCTTCCAGGTCCTACAATGAGCAGTTCTTC
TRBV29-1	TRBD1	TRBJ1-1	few	CSVLGQMNTEAFF	TGCAGCGTTCTGGGACAGATGAACACTGAAGCTTTCTTT
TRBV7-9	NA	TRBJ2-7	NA	CASSPQGDEQYF	TGTGCCAGCAGTCCCCAGGGTGACGAGCAGTACTTC
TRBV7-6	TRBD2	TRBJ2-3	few	CASSLASGGAGDTQYF	TGTGCCAGCAGCTTAGCTAGCGGGGGGGCAGGAGATACGCAGTATTTT
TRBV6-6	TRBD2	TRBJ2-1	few	CASSYGLAGGNEQFF	TGTGCCAGCAGTTACGGGCTAGCGGGGGGGAATGAGCAGTTCTTC
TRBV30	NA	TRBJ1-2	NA	CAWNQQPANYGYTF	TGTGCCTGGAATCAGCAGCCAGCTAACTATGGCTACACCTTC
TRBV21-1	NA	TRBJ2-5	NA	CASSKRGHSTETQYF	TGTGCCAGCAGCAAAAGGGGACACAGCACGGAGACCCAGTACTTC
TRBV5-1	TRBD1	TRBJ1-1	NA	CASSLALTGGYDTEAFF	TGCGCCAGCAGCTTGGCCCTAACAGGGGGTTATGACACTGAAGCTTTCTTT
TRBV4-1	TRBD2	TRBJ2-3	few	CASSQELAGATDTQYF	TGCGCCAGCAGCCAAGAACTAGCGGGGGCCACAGATACGCAGTATTTT
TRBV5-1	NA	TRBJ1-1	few	CASRAVNTEAFF	TGCGCCAGCAGAGCTGTGAACACTGAAGCTTTCTTT
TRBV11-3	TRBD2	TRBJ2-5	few	CASSLSLGTSGALQETQYF	TGTGCCAGCAGCTTAAGTCTTGGGACTAGCGGGGCTTTACAAGAGACCCAGTACTTC